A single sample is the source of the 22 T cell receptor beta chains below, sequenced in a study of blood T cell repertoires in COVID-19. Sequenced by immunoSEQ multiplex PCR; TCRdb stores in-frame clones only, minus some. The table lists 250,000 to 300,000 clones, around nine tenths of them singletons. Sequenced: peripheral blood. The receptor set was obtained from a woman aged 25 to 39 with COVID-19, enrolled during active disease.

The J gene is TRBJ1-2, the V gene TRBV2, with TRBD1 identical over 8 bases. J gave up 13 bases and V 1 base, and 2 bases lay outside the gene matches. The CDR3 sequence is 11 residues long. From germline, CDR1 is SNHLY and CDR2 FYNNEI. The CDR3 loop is CASSEGGTGTF. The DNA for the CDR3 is TGTGCCAGCAGTGAAGGGGGGACAGGCACCTTC.

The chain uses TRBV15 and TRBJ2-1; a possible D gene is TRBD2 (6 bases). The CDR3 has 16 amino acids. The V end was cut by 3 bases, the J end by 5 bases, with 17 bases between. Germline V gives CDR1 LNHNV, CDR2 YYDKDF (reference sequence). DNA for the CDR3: TGTGCCACCAGCAGGGGAATGGCGGGAAGTGACAATGAGCAGTTCTTC. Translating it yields CATSRGMAGSDNEQFF.

The DNA of the CDR3 is TGTGCCAGCAGCTTAGTTAGCCAAGAGACCCAGTACTTC. Protein product: CASSLVSQETQYF. This chain joins TRBV11-3 and TRBJ2-5; no clear D gene. Germline values: CDR1 SGHNT, CDR2 YENEEA. The CDR3 sequence is 13 residues long. V dropped 1 base and J dropped 1 base, with 4 bases sitting between them. Looking up the rest from reference TRBV11-3 and TRBJ2-5 gives the full variable domain: EAGVVQSPRYKIIEKKQPVAFWCNPISGHNTLYWYLQNLGQGPELLIRYENEEAVDDSQLPKDRFSAERLKGVDSTLKIQPAELGDSAVYLCASSLVSQETQYFGPGTRLLVL.

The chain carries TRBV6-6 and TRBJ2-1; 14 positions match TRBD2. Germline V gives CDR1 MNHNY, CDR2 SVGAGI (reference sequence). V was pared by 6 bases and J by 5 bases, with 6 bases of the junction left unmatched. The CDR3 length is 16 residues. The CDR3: CASRRLAGGPHNEQFF. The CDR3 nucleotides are TGTGCCAGCAGACGACTAGCGGGAGGGCCCCACAATGAGCAGTTCTTC.

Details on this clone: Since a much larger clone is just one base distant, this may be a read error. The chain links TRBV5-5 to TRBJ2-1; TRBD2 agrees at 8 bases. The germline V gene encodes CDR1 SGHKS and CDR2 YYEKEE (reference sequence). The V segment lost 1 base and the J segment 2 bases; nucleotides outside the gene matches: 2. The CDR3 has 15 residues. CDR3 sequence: CASSLKRETYNEQFF. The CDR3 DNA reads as TGTGCCAGCAGCTTGAAGCGGGAGACCTACAATGAGCAGTTCTTC.

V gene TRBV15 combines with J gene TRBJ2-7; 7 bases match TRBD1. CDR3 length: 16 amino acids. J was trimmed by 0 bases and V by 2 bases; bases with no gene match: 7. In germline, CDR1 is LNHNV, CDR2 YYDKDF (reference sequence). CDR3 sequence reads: CATSRNRGVHSYEQYF. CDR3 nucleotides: TGTGCCACCAGCAGAAACAGGGGCGTCCACTCCTACGAGCAGTACTTC.

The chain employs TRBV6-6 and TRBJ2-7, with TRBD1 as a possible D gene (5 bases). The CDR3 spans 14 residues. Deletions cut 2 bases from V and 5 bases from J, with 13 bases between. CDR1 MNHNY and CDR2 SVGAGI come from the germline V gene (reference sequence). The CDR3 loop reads CASSYRAGRNEQYF. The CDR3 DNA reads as TGTGCCAGCAGTTACAGGGCAGGGCGAAACGAGCAGTACTTC.

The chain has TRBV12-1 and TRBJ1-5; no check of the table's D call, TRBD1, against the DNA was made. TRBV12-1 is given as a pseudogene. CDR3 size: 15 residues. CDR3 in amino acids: CASSWAGQGRQPQHF. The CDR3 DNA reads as TGTGCCAGCAGCTGGGCTGGGCAGGGTAGACAGCCCCAGCATTTT.

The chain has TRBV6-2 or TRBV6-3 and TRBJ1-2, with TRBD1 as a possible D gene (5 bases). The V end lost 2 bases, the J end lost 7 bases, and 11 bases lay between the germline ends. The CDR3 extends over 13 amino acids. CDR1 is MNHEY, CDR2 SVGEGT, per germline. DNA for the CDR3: TGTGCCAGCAGTTACGGGCAGGGTCTTGGCTACACCTTC. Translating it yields CASSYGQGLGYTF.

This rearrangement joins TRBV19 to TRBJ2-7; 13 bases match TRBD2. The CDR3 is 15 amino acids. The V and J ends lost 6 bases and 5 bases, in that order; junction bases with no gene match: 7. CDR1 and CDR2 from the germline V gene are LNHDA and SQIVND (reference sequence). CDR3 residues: CASSRLTSGRHEQYF. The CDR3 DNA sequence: TGTGCCAGTAGCCGACTGACTAGCGGGAGGCACGAGCAGTACTTC.

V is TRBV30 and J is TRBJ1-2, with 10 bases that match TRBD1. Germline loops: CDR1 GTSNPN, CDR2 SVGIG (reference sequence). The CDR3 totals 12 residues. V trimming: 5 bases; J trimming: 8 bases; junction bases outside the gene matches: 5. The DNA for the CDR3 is TGTGCCTGGGGGACAGGGGTGGGCGGCTACACCTTC. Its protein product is CAWGTGVGGYTF.

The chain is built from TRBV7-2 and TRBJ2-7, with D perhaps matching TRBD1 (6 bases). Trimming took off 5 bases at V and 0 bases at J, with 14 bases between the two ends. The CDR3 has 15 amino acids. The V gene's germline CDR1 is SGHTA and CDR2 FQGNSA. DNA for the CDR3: TGTGCCAGCAGCCTGACCGGGACATCCTCCTACGAGCAGTACTTC. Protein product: CASSLTGTSSYEQYF.

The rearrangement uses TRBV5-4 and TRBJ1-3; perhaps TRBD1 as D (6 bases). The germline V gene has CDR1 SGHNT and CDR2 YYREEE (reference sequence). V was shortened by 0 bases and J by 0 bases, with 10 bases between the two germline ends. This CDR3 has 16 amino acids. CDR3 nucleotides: TGTGCCAGCAGCTTGGGGGGGCCTAACTCTGGAAACACCATATATTTT. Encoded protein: CASSLGGPNSGNTIYF.

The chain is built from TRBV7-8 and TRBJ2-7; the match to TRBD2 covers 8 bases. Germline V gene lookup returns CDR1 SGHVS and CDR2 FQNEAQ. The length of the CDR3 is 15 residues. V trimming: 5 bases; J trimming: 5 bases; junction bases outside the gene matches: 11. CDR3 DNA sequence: TGTGCCAGCAGCCCCGGGGGGGCGCGCGTAGACGAGCAGTACTTC. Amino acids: CASSPGGARVDEQYF.

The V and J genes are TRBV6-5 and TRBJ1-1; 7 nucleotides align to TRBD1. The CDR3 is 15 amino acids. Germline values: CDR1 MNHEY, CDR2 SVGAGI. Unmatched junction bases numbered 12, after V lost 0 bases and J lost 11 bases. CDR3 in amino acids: CASSYSTGALRLAFF. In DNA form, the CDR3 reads TGTGCCAGCAGTTACTCCACAGGGGCGCTGCGGTTGGCTTTCTTT.

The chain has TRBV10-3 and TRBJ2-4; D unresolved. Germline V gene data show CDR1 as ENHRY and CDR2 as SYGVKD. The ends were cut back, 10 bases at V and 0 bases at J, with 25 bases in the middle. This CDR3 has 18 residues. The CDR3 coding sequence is TGTGCCACTGCGGCGGTCCTCTCACAAGTCGGAGCCAAAAACATTCAGTACTTC. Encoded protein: CATAAVLSQVGAKNIQYF.

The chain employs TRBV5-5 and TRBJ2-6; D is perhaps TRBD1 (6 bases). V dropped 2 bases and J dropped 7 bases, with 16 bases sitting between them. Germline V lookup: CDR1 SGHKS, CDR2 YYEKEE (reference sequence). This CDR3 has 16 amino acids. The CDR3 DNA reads TGTGCCAGCAGCTTCTTTGGTTTCGGGACAGCCAACGTCCTGACTTTC. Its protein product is CASSFFGFGTANVLTF. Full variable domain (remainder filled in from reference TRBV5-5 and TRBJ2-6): DAGVTQSPTHLIKTRGQQVTLRCSPISGHKSVSWYQQVLGQGPQFIFQYYEKEERGRGNFPDRFSARQFPNYSSELNVNALLLGDSALYLCASSFFGFGTANVLTFGAGSRLTVL.

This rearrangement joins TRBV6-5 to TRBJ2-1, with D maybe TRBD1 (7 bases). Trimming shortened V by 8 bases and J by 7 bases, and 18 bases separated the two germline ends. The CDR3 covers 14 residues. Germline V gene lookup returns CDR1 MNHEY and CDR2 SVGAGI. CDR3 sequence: CASQGQGGWNEQFF. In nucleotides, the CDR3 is TGTGCCAGCCAGGGGCAGGGGGGTTGGAATGAGCAGTTCTTC.

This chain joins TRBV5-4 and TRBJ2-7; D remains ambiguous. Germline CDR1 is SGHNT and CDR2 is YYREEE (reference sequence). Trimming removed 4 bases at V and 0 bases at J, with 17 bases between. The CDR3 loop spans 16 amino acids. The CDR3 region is CASSPGGGYTSYEQYF. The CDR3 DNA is TGTGCCAGCAGCCCGGGTGGCGGATACACCTCCTACGAGCAGTACTTC.

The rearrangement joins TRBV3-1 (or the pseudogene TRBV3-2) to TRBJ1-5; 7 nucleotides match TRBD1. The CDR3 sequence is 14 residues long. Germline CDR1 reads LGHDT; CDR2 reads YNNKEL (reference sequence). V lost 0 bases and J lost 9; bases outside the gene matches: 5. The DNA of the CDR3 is TGTGCCAGCAGCCAAGACCCTCAGGGGGGGCCCCAGCATTTT. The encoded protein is CASSQDPQGGPQHF.

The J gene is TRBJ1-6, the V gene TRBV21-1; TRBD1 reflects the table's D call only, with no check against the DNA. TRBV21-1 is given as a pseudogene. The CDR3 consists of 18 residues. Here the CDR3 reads CASSKGLCTGGAESPLHF. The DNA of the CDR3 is TGTGCCAGCAGCAAAGGACTATGCACAGGGGGCGCAGAATCACCCCTCCACTTT.

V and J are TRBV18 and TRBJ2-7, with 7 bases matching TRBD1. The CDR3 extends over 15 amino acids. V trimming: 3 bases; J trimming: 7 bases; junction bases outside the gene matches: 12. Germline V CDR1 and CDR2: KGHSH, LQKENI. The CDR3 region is CASSPPTGLSREQYF. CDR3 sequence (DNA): TGTGCCAGCTCACCTCCGACAGGGCTCTCAAGGGAGCAGTACTTC.